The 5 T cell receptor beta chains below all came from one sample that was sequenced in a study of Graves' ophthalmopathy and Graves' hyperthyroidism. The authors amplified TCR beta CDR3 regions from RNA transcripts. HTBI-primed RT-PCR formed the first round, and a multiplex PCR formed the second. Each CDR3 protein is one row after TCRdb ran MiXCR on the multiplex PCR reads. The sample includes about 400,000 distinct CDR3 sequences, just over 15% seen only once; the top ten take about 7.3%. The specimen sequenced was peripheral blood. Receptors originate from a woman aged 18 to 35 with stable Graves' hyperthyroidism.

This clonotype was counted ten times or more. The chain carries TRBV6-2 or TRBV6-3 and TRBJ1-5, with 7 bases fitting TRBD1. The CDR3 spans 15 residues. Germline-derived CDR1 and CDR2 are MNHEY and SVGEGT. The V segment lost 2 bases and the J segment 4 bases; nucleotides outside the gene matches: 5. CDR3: CASSYTGARNQPQHF. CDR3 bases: TGTGCCAGCAGTTACACAGGGGCTAGGAATCAGCCCCAGCATTTT.

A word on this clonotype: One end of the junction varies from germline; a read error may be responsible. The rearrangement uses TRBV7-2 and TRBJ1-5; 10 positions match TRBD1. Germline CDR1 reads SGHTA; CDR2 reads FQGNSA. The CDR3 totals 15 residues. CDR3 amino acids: CASSYGDRGDQPQHF. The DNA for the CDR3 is TGTGCCAGCAGCTATGGGGACAGGGGCGATCAGCCTCAGCATTTT.

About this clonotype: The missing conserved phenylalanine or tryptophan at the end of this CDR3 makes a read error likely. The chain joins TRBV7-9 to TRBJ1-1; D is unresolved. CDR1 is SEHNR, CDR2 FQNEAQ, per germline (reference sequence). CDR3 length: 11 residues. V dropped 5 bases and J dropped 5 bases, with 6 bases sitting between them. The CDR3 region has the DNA TGTGCCAGCAGCCCTAAGACTGAAGCTTTCTCT. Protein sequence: CASSPKTEAFS.

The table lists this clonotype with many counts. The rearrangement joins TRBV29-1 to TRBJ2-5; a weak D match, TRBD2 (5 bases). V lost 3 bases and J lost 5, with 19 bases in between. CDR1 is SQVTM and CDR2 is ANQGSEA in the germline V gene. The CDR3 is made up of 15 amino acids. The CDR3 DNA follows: TGCAGCGTTGAGCGATCCCCCGGGGAATGGGAGACCCAGTACTTC. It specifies CSVERSPGEWETQYF.

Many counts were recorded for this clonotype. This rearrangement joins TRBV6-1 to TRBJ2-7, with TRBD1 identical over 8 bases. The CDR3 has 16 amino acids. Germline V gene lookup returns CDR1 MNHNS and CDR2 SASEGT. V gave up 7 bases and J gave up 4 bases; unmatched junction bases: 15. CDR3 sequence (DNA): TGTGCCAGCAACCGGGACAGGCCCCCCGAGGGATACGAGCAGTACTTC. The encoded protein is CASNRDRPPEGYEQYF.